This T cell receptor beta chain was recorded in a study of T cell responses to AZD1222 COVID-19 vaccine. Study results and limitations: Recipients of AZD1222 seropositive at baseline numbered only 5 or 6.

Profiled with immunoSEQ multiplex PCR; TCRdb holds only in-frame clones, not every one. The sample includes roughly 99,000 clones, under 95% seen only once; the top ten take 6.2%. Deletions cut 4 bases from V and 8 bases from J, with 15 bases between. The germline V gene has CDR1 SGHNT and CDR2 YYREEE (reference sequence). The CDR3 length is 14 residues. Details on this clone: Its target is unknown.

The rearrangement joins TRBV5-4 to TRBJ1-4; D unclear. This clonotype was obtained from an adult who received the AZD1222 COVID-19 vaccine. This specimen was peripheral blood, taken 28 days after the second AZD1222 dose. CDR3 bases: TGTGCCAGCAGCCCGGGTCAAAATGGGGAAAAACTGTTTTTT. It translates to CASSPGQNGEKLFF.